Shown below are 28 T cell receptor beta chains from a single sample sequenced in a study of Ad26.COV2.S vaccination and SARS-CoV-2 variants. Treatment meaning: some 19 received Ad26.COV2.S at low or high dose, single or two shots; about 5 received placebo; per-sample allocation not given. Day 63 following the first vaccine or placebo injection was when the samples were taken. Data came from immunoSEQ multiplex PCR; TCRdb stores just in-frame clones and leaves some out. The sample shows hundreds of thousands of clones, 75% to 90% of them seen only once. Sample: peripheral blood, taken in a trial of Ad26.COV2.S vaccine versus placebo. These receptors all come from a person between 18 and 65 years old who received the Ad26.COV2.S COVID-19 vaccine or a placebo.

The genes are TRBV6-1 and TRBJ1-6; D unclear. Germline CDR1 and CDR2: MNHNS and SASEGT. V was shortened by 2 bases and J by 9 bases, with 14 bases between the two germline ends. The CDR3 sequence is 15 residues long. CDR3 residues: CASSELEGIGSPLHF. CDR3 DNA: TGTGCCAGCAGTGAATTGGAGGGAATTGGTTCACCCCTCCACTTT.

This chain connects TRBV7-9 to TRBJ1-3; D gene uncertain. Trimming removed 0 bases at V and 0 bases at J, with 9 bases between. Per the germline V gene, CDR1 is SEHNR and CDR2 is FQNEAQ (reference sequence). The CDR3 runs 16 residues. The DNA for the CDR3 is TGTGCCAGCAGCTTAGCCCGCGGATCCTCTGGAAACACCATATATTTT. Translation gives CASSLARGSSGNTIYF.

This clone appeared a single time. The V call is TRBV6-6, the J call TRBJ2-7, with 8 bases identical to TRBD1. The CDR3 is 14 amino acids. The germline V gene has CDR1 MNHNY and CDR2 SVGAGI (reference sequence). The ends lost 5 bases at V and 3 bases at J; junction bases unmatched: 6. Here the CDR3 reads CASSQQGVGYEQYF. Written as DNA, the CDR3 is TGTGCCAGCAGTCAACAGGGGGTTGGCTACGAGCAGTACTTC.

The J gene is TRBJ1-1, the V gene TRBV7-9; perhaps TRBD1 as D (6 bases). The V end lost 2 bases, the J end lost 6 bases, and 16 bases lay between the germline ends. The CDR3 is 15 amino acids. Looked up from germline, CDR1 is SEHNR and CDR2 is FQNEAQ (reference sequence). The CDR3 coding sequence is TGTGCCAGCAGCTTAAGGCAGGGGATGGTCTCTGAAGCTTTCTTT. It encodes CASSLRQGMVSEAFF.

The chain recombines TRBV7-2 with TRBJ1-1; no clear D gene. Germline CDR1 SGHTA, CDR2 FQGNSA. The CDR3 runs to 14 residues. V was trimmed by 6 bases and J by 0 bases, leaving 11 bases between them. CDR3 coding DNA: TGTGCCAGCAGACCAACAGAAATGAACACTGAAGCTTTCTTT. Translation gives CASRPTEMNTEAFF. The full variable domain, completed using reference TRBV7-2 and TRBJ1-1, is GAGVSQSPSNKVTEKGKDVELRCDPISGHTALYWYRQSLGQGLEFLIYFQGNSAPDKSGLPSDRFSAERTGGSVSTLTIQRTQQEDSAVYLCASRPTEMNTEAFFGQGTRLTVV.

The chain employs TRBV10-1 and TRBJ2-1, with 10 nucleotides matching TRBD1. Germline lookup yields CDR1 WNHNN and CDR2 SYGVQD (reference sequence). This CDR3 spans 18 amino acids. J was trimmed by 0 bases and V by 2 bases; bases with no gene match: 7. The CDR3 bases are TGCGCCAGCAGTGAGGACAGGGGGCTAGCCAGCTCCTACAATGAGCAGTTCTTC. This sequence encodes CASSEDRGLASSYNEQFF.

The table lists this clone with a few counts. The CDR3 spells CASSHGQGAEAFF. The CDR3 bases are TGTGCCAGCAGCCATGGACAGGGGGCTGAAGCTTTCTTT. This chain joins TRBV7-3 and TRBJ1-1; 10 nucleotides match TRBD1. CDR1 is SGHTA, CDR2 FQGTGA, per germline. With V trimmed by 5 bases and J by 6 bases, 3 bases remained unmatched. The CDR3 loop spans 13 amino acids.

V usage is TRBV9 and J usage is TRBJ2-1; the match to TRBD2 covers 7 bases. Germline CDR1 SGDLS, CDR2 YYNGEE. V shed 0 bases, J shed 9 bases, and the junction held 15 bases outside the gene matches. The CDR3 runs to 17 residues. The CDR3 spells CASSVGGGTSASSEQFF. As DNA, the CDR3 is TGTGCCAGCAGCGTAGGGGGAGGGACCTCTGCATCCAGTGAGCAGTTCTTC.

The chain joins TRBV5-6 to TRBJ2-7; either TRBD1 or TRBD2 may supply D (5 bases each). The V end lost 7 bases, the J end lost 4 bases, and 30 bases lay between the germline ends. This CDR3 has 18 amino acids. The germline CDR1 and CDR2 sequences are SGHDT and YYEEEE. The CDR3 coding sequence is TGTGCCAGCTGTGGGGTCGGGACGAATCCACAGAGTCCATACGAGCAGTACTTC. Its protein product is CASCGVGTNPQSPYEQYF.

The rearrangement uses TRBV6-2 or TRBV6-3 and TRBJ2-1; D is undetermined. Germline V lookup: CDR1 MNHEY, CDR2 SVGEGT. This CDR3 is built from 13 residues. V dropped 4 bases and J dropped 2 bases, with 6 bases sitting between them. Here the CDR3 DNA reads TGTGCCAGCAGTTTATTCACCTACAATGAGCAGTTCTTC. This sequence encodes CASSLFTYNEQFF.

The CDR3 protein is CASSLTGSPTDTQYF. CDR3 DNA sequence: TGCGCCAGCAGCCTAACAGGCAGCCCAACAGATACGCAGTATTTT. J is TRBJ2-3 and V is TRBV5-1; TRBD1 might be the D (5 bases). The V end lost 4 bases, the J end lost 3 bases, and 15 bases lay between the germline ends. The CDR3 is 15 residues long. Germline-derived CDR1 and CDR2 are SGHRS and YFSETQ.

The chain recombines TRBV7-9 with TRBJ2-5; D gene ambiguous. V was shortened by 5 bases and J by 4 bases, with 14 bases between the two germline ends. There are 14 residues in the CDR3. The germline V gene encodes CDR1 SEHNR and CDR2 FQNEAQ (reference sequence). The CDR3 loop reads CASSHRPMGETQYF. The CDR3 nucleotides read TGTGCCAGCAGCCATCGACCTATGGGAGAGACCCAGTACTTC. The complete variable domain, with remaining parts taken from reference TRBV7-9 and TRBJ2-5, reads DTGVSQNPRHKITKRGQNVTFRCDPISEHNRLYWYRQTLGQGPEFLTYFQNEAQLEKSRLLSDRFSAERPKGSFSTLEIQRTEQGDSAMYLCASSHRPMGETQYFGPGTRLLVL.

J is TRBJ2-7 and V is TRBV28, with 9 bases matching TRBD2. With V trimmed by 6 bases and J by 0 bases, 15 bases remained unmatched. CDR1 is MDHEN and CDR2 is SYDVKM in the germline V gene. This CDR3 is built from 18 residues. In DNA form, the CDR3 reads TGTGCCAGCAGCTACCAAGTCCGAGGACTAGCGAGCTCCTACGAGCAGTACTTC. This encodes CASSYQVRGLASSYEQYF.

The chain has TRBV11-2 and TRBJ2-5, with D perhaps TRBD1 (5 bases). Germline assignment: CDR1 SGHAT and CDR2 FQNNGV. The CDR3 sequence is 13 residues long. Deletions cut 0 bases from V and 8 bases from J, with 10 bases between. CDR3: CASSLENQGTQYF. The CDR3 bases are TGTGCCAGCAGCTTAGAGAACCAGGGAACCCAGTACTTC.

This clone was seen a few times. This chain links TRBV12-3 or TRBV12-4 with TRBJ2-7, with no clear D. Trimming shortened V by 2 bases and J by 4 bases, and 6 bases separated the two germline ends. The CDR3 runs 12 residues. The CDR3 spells CASSLYGYEQYF. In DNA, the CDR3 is TGTGCCAGCAGTTTATACGGATACGAGCAGTACTTC.

CDR3 sequence: CSVTTGGYGREQYF. The CDR3 DNA reads as TGCAGCGTTACAACAGGGGGCTACGGGAGGGAGCAGTACTTC. The chain combines TRBV29-1 with TRBJ2-7, with TRBD1 identical over 9 bases. V was clipped by 5 bases and J by 7 bases; unmatched bases: 12. Germline V gene data show CDR1 as SQVTM and CDR2 as ANQGSEA. This CDR3 region has 14 residues.

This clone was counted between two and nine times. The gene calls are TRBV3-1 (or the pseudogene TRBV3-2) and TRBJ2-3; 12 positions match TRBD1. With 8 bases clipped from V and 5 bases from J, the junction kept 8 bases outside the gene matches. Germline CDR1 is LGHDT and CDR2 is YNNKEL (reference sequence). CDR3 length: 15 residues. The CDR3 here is CASAGGQGAGDTQYF. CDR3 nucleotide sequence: TGTGCCAGCGCAGGGGGACAGGGGGCCGGAGATACGCAGTATTTT.

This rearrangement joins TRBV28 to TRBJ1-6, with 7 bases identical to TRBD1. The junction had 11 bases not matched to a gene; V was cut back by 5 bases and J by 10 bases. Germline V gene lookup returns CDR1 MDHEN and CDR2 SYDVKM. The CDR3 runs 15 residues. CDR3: CASSVGGTVGSPLHF. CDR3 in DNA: TGTGCCAGCAGTGTAGGGGGGACAGTGGGCTCACCCCTCCACTTT.

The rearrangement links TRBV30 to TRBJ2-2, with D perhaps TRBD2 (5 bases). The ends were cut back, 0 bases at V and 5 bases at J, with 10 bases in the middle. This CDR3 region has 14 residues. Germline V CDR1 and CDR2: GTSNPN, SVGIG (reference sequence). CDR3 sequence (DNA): TGTGCCTGGAGTGTAGGTCCGGGGACCGGGGAGCTGTTTTTT. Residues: CAWSVGPGTGELFF.

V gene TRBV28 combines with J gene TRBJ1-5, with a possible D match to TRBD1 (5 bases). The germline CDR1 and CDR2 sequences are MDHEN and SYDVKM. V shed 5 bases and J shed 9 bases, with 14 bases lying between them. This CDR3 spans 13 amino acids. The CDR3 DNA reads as TGTGCCAGCAGTCCCCCCCAGGGCTCGCCCCAGCATTTT. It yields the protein CASSPPQGSPQHF.

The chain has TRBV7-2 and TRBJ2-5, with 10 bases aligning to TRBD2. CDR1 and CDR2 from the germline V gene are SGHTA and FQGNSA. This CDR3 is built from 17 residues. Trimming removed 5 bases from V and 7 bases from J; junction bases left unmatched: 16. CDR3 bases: TGTGCCAGCAGCGATAGAAAGCGGGAGGGCCCGCGAGGGACCCAGTACTTC. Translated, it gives CASSDRKREGPRGTQYF. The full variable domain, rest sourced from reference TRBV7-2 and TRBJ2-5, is GAGVSQSPSNKVTEKGKDVELRCDPISGHTALYWYRQSLGQGLEFLIYFQGNSAPDKSGLPSDRFSAERTGGSVSTLTIQRTQQEDSAVYLCASSDRKREGPRGTQYFGPGTRLLVL.

Here the CDR3 reads CASSVDRGWTDTQYF. The CDR3 nucleotides are TGTGCCAGCAGTGTCGACAGGGGCTGGACAGATACGCAGTATTTT. The J gene is TRBJ2-3, the V gene TRBV2; 8 bases map to TRBD1. The CDR3 totals 15 residues. V dropped 4 bases and J dropped 3; count of bases not matched to a gene: 6. Looked up from germline, CDR1 is SNHLY and CDR2 is FYNNEI. The variable domain in full, with the rest retrieved from reference TRBV2 and TRBJ2-3, is EPEVTQTPSHQVTQMGQEVILRCVPISNHLYFYWYRQILGQKVEFLVSFYNNEISEKSEIFDDQFSVERPDGSNFTLKIRSTKLEDSAMYFCASSVDRGWTDTQYFGPGTRLTVL.

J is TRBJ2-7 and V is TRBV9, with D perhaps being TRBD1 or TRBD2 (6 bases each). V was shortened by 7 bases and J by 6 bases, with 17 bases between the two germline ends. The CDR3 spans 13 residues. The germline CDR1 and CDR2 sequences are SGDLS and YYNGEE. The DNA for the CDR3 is TGTGCCAGCGGAGGGGGGTCGGGCCCCGAGCAGTACTTC. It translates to CASGGGSGPEQYF. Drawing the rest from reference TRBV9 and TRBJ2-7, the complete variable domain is DSGVTQTPKHLITATGQRVTLRCSPRSGDLSVYWYQQSLDQGLQFLIQYYNGEERAKGNILERFSAQQFPDLHSELNLSSLELGDSALYFCASGGGSGPEQYFGPGTRLTVT.

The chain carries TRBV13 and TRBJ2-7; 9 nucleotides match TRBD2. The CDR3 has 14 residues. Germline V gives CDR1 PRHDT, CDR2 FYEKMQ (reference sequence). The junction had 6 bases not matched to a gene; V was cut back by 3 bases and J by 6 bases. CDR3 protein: CASSFGAGGLEQYF. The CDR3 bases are TGTGCCAGCAGCTTTGGCGCGGGGGGGCTCGAGCAGTACTTC.

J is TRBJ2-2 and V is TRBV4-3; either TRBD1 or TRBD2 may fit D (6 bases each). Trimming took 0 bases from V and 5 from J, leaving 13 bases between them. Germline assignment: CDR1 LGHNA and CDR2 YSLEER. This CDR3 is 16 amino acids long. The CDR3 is CASSQEDRGGTGELFF. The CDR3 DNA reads TGCGCCAGCAGCCAAGAGGACCGAGGGGGGACCGGGGAGCTGTTTTTT.

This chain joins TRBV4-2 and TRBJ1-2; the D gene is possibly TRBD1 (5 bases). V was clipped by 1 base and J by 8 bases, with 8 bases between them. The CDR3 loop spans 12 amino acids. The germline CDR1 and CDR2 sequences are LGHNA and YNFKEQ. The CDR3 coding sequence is TGTGCCAGCAGCCAAGTCGGGGGAGGCTACACCTTC. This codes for CASSQVGGGYTF.

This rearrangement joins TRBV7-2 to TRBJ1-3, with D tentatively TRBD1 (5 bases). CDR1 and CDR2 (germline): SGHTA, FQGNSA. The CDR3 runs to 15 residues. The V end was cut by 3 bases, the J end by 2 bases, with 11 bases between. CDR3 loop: CASSLSGRAGNTIYF. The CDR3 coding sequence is TGTGCCAGCAGCTTGAGCGGCAGGGCTGGAAACACCATATATTTT. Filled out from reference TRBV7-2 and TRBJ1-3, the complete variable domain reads GAGVSQSPSNKVTEKGKDVELRCDPISGHTALYWYRQSLGQGLEFLIYFQGNSAPDKSGLPSDRFSAERTGGSVSTLTIQRTQQEDSAVYLCASSLSGRAGNTIYFGEGSWLTVV.

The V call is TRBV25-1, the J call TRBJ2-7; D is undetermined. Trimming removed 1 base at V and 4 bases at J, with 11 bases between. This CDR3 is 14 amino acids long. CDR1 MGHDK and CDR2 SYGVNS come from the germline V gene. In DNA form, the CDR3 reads TGTGCCAGCAGTGAATTGGGATCTAGGTACGAGCAGTACTTC. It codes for CASSELGSRYEQYF.